The 10 T cell receptor beta chains below come from one sample, sequenced in a study of blood T cell repertoires in COVID-19 (dated by TCRdb to 2020 to 2021). The library was produced with the immunoSEQ multiplex PCR assay. TCRdb limited this immuneACCESS table to in-frame rearrangements with V and J called. A share of clones is missing; checked studies link under half to unresolved V genes, and the rest is unexplained. The sample profile shows 40,000 to 50,000 clones; 70% to 80% of them were found once. 7.5% to 10% of the sample lies in the top ten. The sequenced material came from peripheral blood. The receptors derive from a man aged 65 to 79 with active or convalescent COVID-19.

As regards this clone: Additional DNA sequences in this sample encode the identical CDR3. The genes are TRBV11-2 and TRBJ2-7, with 10 bases matching TRBD1. The junction had 14 bases not matched to a gene; V was cut back by 5 bases and J by 7 bases. CDR3 length: 16 amino acids. The germline V gene encodes CDR1 SGHAT and CDR2 FQNNGV. The CDR3 spells CASSPEGGTGDHEQYF. For the CDR3, the DNA is TGTGCCAGCAGCCCGGAAGGTGGGACAGGGGACCATGAGCAGTACTTC.

This clone was observed a few times. The V call is TRBV6-6, the J call TRBJ1-4; D is perhaps TRBD1 (6 bases). V was trimmed by 2 bases and J by 8 bases, leaving 18 bases between them. CDR3 length equals 16 residues. Germline assignment: CDR1 MNHNY and CDR2 SVGAGI (reference sequence). CDR3 protein: CASSYVAGAGGEKLFF. The CDR3 region has the DNA TGTGCCAGCAGTTACGTGGCAGGGGCCGGTGGGGAAAAACTGTTTTTT.

The rearrangement uses TRBV24-1 and TRBJ2-3; TRBD1 might be the D (6 bases). Germline V CDR1 and CDR2: KGHDR, SFDVKD. Trimming pared 2 bases from V and 4 bases from J, leaving 9 bases between. This CDR3 has 14 residues. CDR3 sequence: CATSDSTGSDTQYF. CDR3 DNA: TGTGCCACCAGTGATTCAACAGGGTCAGATACGCAGTATTTT.

The chain couples TRBV4-1 to TRBJ1-1; 11 positions match TRBD1. CDR1 is MGHRA, CDR2 YSYEKL, per germline. CDR3 size: 14 residues. The ends lost 4 bases at V and 5 bases at J; junction bases unmatched: 3. The CDR3 spells CASSRGQGETEAFF. Here the CDR3 DNA reads TGCGCCAGCAGCCGGGGACAGGGGGAAACTGAAGCTTTCTTT.

This sequence joins TRBV28 and TRBJ2-2; 12 nucleotides match TRBD2. CDR3 length equals 17 residues. Germline lookup yields CDR1 MDHEN and CDR2 SYDVKM. V dropped 5 bases and J dropped 0; count of bases not matched to a gene: 4. The CDR3 bases are TGTGCCAGCAGTCCACTAGCGGGGGGCCCGAACACCGGGGAGCTGTTTTTT. Protein: CASSPLAGGPNTGELFF.

The rearrangement links TRBV5-4 to TRBJ2-5; maybe TRBD2 (6 bases). Germline V lookup: CDR1 SGHNT, CDR2 YYREEE (reference sequence). Between the trimmed V and J ends, which lost 4 bases and 5 bases, there was a span of 12 bases. The CDR3 has 13 amino acids. DNA of the CDR3: TGTGCCAGCAGCCCCGCGGGGCGGGAGACCCAGTACTTC. Translated, it gives CASSPAGRETQYF.

The chain uses TRBV30 and TRBJ1-6; D perhaps matches TRBD1 (5 bases). V was shortened by 2 bases and J by 4 bases, with 12 bases between the two germline ends. CDR1 is GTSNPN, CDR2 SVGIG, per germline (reference sequence). CDR3 size: 15 residues. The CDR3 region is CAWSRDSTYNSPLHF. The CDR3 region has the DNA TGTGCCTGGAGTAGAGACAGCACTTATAATTCACCCCTCCACTTT.

This clone was observed once. V and J are TRBV7-2 and TRBJ2-7; no reliable D call. V was cut by 1 base and J by 7 bases, with 14 bases left in between. The CDR3 contains 14 residues. Germline V CDR1 and CDR2: SGHTA, FQGNSA. CDR3 loop: CASSLEASGREQYF. In nucleotides, the CDR3 is TGTGCCAGCAGCTTAGAAGCGTCTGGTCGTGAGCAGTACTTC.

A few counts support this clone. The chain uses TRBV18 and TRBJ2-7, with a possible D match to TRBD1 (5 bases). CDR1 and CDR2 (germline): KGHSH, LQKENI. Trimming cost V 3 bases and J 2 bases, with 11 bases left between them. The CDR3 has 14 residues. DNA of the CDR3: TGTGCCAGCTCACCGACGACAGAAGCCTACGAGCAGTACTTC. Protein: CASSPTTEAYEQYF.

V and J are TRBV3-1 (or the pseudogene TRBV3-2) and TRBJ2-6; the D gene is possibly TRBD1 (5 bases). The CDR3 length is 17 residues. Between the trimmed V and J ends, which lost 4 bases and 2 bases, there was a span of 15 bases. Germline V lookup: CDR1 LGHDT, CDR2 YNNKEL (reference sequence). The CDR3 DNA reads as TGTGCCAGCAGCCCCGGCTTGGTGGGGCCTGGGGCCAACGTCCTGACTTTC. Encoded protein: CASSPGLVGPGANVLTF.